The 15 T cell receptor beta chains below come from one sample, sequenced in a study of OX40 agonist ivuxolimab in advanced cancers. Generated by immunoSEQ multiplex PCR, the TCRdb table keeps only in-frame clones and is missing some. The sample yields approximately 89,000 clones, roughly nine tenths seen once. The material sequenced was CD4+ or CD8+ T cells sorted from blood, taken in a trial of the OX40 agonist ivuxolimab. The source is an adult with an advanced solid tumor such as melanoma, head and neck, liver or kidney cancer.

This clone came up once. The chain combines TRBV9 with TRBJ1-3, with D uncertain. The CDR3 runs to 12 residues. Germline CDR1 is SGDLS and CDR2 is YYNGEE. The germline V and J ends were trimmed by 4 bases and 0 bases, with 2 bases remaining between them. CDR3 loop: CASSTSGNTIYF. The CDR3, as DNA: TGTGCCAGCAGCACCTCTGGAAACACCATATATTTT.

The chain joins TRBV10-1 to TRBJ2-7; the match to TRBD1 covers 11 bases. J gave up 6 bases and V 2 bases, and 15 bases lay outside the gene matches. Germline V gives CDR1 WNHNN, CDR2 SYGVQD (reference sequence). The CDR3 runs 18 residues. CDR3 residues: CASSEAPGQGERGSEQYF. The CDR3 DNA is TGCGCCAGCAGTGAGGCACCGGGACAGGGGGAGAGAGGCTCCGAGCAGTACTTC.

The rearrangement links TRBV19 to TRBJ2-2, with TRBD2 matching 11 bases. V was pared by 9 bases and J by 2 bases, with 8 bases of the junction left unmatched. The germline CDR1 and CDR2 sequences are LNHDA and SQIVND (reference sequence). The CDR3 length is 16 residues. In nucleotides, the CDR3 is TGTGCCAGCCGGAGACTAGCGGGAAGAAACACCGGGGAGCTGTTTTTT. Translated: CASRRLAGRNTGELFF. Filled out from reference TRBV19 and TRBJ2-2, the complete variable domain reads DGGITQSPKYLFRKEGQNVTLSCEQNLNHDAMYWYRQDPGQGLRLIYYSQIVNDFQKGDIAEGYSVSREKKESFPLTVTSAQKNPTAFYLCASRRLAGRNTGELFFGEGSRLTVL.

The gene calls are TRBV7-2 and TRBJ1-2; D is uncertain. The ends were cut back, 4 bases at V and 6 bases at J, with 9 bases in the middle. This CDR3 comprises 12 residues. Germline CDR1 and CDR2: SGHTA and FQGNSA. The CDR3 DNA reads TGTGCCAGCAGCTCACAGTTGGATGGCTACACCTTC. Translating gives CASSSQLDGYTF.

V is TRBV23-1 and J is TRBJ2-3; TRBD1 agrees at 8 bases. TRBV23-1 is labeled an ORF, and its function is uncertain. The CDR3 contains 16 residues. Losses at the gene ends were 7 bases for V and 1 base for J; bases not matched to a gene: 10. The CDR3 region is CASTLHRGKRTDTQYF. CDR3 in DNA: TGCGCCAGCACCTTGCACAGGGGGAAGCGCACAGATACGCAGTATTTT.

The chain is built from TRBV7-2 and TRBJ1-1; a weak D match, TRBD1 (5 bases). V was shortened by 4 bases and J by 2 bases, with 14 bases between the two germline ends. CDR3 length equals 15 residues. The germline V gene encodes CDR1 SGHTA and CDR2 FQGNSA. CDR3 DNA: TGTGCCAGCAGCTGGGGGGGTCTTTACAACACTGAAGCTTTCTTT. This encodes CASSWGGLYNTEAFF. The whole variable domain, remainder taken from reference TRBV7-2 and TRBJ1-1, is GAGVSQSPSNKVTEKGKDVELRCDPISGHTALYWYRQSLGQGLEFLIYFQGNSAPDKSGLPSDRFSAERTGGSVSTLTIQRTQQEDSAVYLCASSWGGLYNTEAFFGQGTRLTVV.

Comments on this clone: At one boundary the junction diverges from the germline segment, which might be a read error. This chain links TRBV7-7 with TRBJ2-3; TRBD2 matches at 11 bases. The CDR3 contains 15 residues. CDR1 is SSHAT, CDR2 FNYEAQ, per germline (reference sequence). The DNA for the CDR3 is TGTGCTAGCAGCCCAGTAGCGGGAGGGCATGATACGCAGTATTTT. Protein product: CASSPVAGGHDTQYF.

This chain joins TRBV5-6 and TRBJ2-1, with 14 nucleotides matching TRBD2. This CDR3 has 16 amino acids. V lost 1 base to trimming and J lost 8 bases; unmatched junction nucleotides: 5. Germline V gene lookup returns CDR1 SGHDT and CDR2 YYEEEE. The DNA of the CDR3 is TGTGCCAGCAGCTTGCGACTAGCGGGAGGGTCAGATGAGCAGTTCTTC. Protein product: CASSLRLAGGSDEQFF.

The chain combines TRBV25-1 with TRBJ2-3; 7 bases are shared with TRBD1. J was trimmed by 2 bases and V by 3 bases; bases with no gene match: 5. The CDR3 has 15 amino acids. Germline V gene lookup returns CDR1 MGHDK and CDR2 SYGVNS. The CDR3 DNA sequence: TGTGCCAGCAGTGATTCTGGACAGGTCACAGATACGCAGTATTTT. It encodes CASSDSGQVTDTQYF.

This rearrangement joins TRBV18 to TRBJ2-5; 7 bases map to TRBD1. CDR3 length: 16 amino acids. Trimming removed 1 base from V and 2 bases from J; junction bases left unmatched: 7. From germline, CDR1 is KGHSH and CDR2 LQKENI. The CDR3 DNA is TGTGCCAGCTCACCACTATCGGGACAGCTACAAGAGACCCAGTACTTC. Translating gives CASSPLSGQLQETQYF. The whole variable domain, filled in from reference TRBV18 and TRBJ2-5, reads NAGVMQNPRHLVRRRGQEARLRCSPMKGHSHVYWYRQLPEEGLKFMVYLQKENIIDESGMPKERFSAEFPKEGPSILRIQQVVRGDSAAYFCASSPLSGQLQETQYFGPGTRLLVL.

The V gene is TRBV7-2, the J gene TRBJ1-2; D gene ambiguous. In germline, CDR1 is SGHTA, CDR2 FQGNSA. The V end was cut by 2 bases, the J end by 4 bases, with 20 bases between. The CDR3 runs 17 residues. This chain's CDR3 is CASSLRAQAGSGYGYTF. Here the CDR3 DNA reads TGTGCCAGCAGCTTACGCGCCCAGGCGGGATCCGGCTATGGCTACACCTTC. Using reference TRBV7-2 and TRBJ1-2 for the parts outside the CDR3, the full variable domain is GAGVSQSPSNKVTEKGKDVELRCDPISGHTALYWYRQSLGQGLEFLIYFQGNSAPDKSGLPSDRFSAERTGGSVSTLTIQRTQQEDSAVYLCASSLRAQAGSGYGYTFGSGTRLTVV.

The chain recombines TRBV4-1 with TRBJ2-7; TRBD2 matches 8 bases. This CDR3 is 15 amino acids long. The J segment lost 2 bases and the V segment lost 1 base, leaving 4 bases of the junction unmatched. Germline loops: CDR1 MGHRA, CDR2 YSYEKL. CDR3 residues: CASSQGIAGPYEQYF. The CDR3 DNA reads TGCGCCAGCAGCCAAGGGATAGCGGGACCCTACGAGCAGTACTTC.

The chain carries TRBV7-2 and TRBJ2-1, with 12 bases aligning to TRBD2. Trimming cost V 6 bases and J 7 bases; bases outside gene matches: 1. The CDR3 is made up of 13 amino acids. The V gene's germline CDR1 is SGHTA and CDR2 FQGNSA. The CDR3 here is CASSLAGGNEQFF. DNA for the CDR3: TGTGCCAGCAGTCTAGCGGGAGGGAATGAGCAGTTCTTC.

The chain uses TRBV11-2 and TRBJ1-4, with D uncertain. The CDR3 extends over 15 amino acids. Trimming left V 5 bases short and J 8 bases short, with 18 bases between. Germline lookup yields CDR1 SGHAT and CDR2 FQNNGV. This chain's CDR3 is CASSPQIGGLEKLFF. For the CDR3, the DNA is TGTGCCAGCAGCCCCCAGATAGGCGGTTTGGAAAAACTGTTTTTT.

J is TRBJ2-2 and V is TRBV7-3; the D gene is possibly TRBD1 (6 bases). Germline V gene sequence: CDR1 SGHTA, CDR2 FQGTGA. The CDR3 runs 16 residues. Trimming removed 1 base from V and 4 bases from J, with 13 bases in between. The CDR3 spells CASSLRAGDLTGELFF. CDR3 bases: TGTGCCAGCAGCTTAAGGGCAGGGGATCTCACCGGGGAGCTGTTTTTT.